This T cell receptor beta chain was documented in a study of blood T cell repertoires in COVID-19 (TCRdb year 2020). About the study as a whole: Samples covering the acute and convalescent phases of COVID-19 were provided by collaborators in the United States, Italy and Spain. Sample metadata almost always included a de-identified subject ID, COVID-19 status, age in years and sex. The material from the prospective study consisted of cDNA or gDNA derived from T cells, B-cell-depleted T cells, or PBMCs. The samples were drawn from the first 160 participants of the ongoing ImmuneRACE study and from about 1,200 subjects provided by 6 global collaborators. Where available, HLA class I and class II types were taken from metadata supplied by the sample provider and were not determined by assay-based typing. Deeply sampled blood TCRbeta repertoires from subjects exposed to, actively infected with, or recovered from COVID-19 were included in the dataset. The repertoires were released in a freely available public database meant as a resource for research on the immune response to SARS-CoV-2. Summary of the overall study and its limitations: The quantity of clinical and demographic metadata differed by source and by participant and was supplied without curation.

CDR1 and CDR2 are drawn from the germline V gene: SGHRS, YFSETQ. Counted from cysteine to phenylalanine, this CDR3 has 15 amino acids. Only CDR3 DNA remains: 45 bases, in frame from the first base. Trimming removed 0 bases from V and 9 bases from J, leaving 19 bases between the germline ends. A word on this clone: No cognate antigen has been identified for it. Qualities for individual bases were not recorded, and no much larger clone is one base off.

One collaborating source in Seattle enrolled patients while the patients were actively infected and followed the patients over time throughout the course of disease. Each collaborating institution followed its own protocols to collect whole blood in K2EDTA tubes. For TCRbeta analysis, collaborator samples were shipped as frozen whole blood, as isolated PBMCs, or as DNA extracted from either sample type. TCRbeta CDR3 regions were amplified from genomic DNA by means of the immunoSEQ Assay, a bias-controlled multiplex PCR. Turning to the authors' computational methods: The number of nucleated cells in each sample was estimated from the amplification of reference gene primers within the assay. Sequence reads were collapsed and filtered to measure the absolute abundance of every unique TCRbeta CDR3 rearrangement. Productive Simpson clonality was computed per sample as the square root of Simpson's diversity index over productive rearrangements. TCRdb re-hosts the immuneACCESS table, in-frame sequences only. Its copies lack some clones; in the studies checked, an unresolved V gene accounts for under half of them, and the cause for the rest is not known. D and trimming come from the DNA, and the V and J calls and clone size come from that table. This sample gives approximately 280,000 clones in total; more than 80% of them show up just once. The ten most abundant clones make up more than 6% of the sample.

The chain couples TRBV5-1 to TRBJ2-7, and possibly TRBD1, on 6 matching bases. The TCR sequence derives from a woman aged 25-40 years with COVID-19, enrolled during active disease. Source material: peripheral blood. The CDR3 here reads CASSLGVQGPTMQYF. The DNA is as follows: TGCGCCAGCAGCTTGGGGGTACAGGGTCCTACGATGCAGTACTTC.